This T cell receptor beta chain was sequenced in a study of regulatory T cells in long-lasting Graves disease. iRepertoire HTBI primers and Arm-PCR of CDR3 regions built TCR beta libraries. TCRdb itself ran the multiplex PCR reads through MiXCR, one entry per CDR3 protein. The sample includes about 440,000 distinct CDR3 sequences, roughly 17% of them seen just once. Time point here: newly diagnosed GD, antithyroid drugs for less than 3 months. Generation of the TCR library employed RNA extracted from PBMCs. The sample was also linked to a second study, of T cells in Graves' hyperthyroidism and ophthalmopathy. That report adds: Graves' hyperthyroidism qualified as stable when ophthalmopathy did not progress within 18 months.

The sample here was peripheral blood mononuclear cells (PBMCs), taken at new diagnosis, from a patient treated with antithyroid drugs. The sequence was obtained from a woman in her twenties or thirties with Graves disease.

In DNA, the CDR3 is TGTGCCAGCAGCACTAGCGTGGCCAATGAGCAGTTCTTC. The encoded protein is CASSTSVANEQFF. J is TRBJ2-1 and V is TRBV9; 7 positions match TRBD2. The V gene end was trimmed by 4 bases and the J gene end by 6 bases; junction bases not matched to a gene: 4. This CDR3 contains 13 residues. CDR1 SGDLS and CDR2 YYNGEE come from the germline V gene. The whole variable domain, filled in from reference TRBV9 and TRBJ2-1, reads DSGVTQTPKHLITATGQRVTLRCSPRSGDLSVYWYQQSLDQGLQFLIQYYNGEERAKGNILERFSAQQFPDLHSELNLSSLELGDSALYFCASSTSVANEQFFGPGTRLTVL.